These 18 T cell receptor beta chains were all obtained from the same sample, sequenced in a study of T cells in Graves' hyperthyroidism and ophthalmopathy. Template material for amplifying TCR beta CDR3 regions consisted of RNA transcripts. The TCR CDR3 first-round RT-PCR relied on the HTBI primer set. TCRdb analysed the multiplex PCR reads with MiXCR anew, one entry per CDR3 protein. Of 380,000 or so distinct CDR3 sequences listed, about 14% were seen once; the top ten hold under 25%. Material for sequencing was blood. The source of these receptors is a man younger than 40 with Graves' hyperthyroidism that later progressed to Graves' ophthalmopathy.

The gene calls are TRBV20-1 and TRBJ2-3; TRBD2 aligns across 9 bases. Germline assignment: CDR1 DFQATT and CDR2 SNEGSKA (reference sequence). The V segment lost 6 bases and the J segment 3 bases; nucleotides outside the gene matches: 10. CDR3 size: 15 residues. The CDR3 region has the DNA TGCAGTGCCGGGAGGCGGGGGGGCCAGACAGATACGCAGTATTTT. Protein product: CSAGRRGGQTDTQYF.

This clonotype occurred many times. The chain joins TRBV7-9 to TRBJ2-5; D gene uncertain. Deletions cut 5 bases from V and 5 bases from J, with 12 bases between. CDR3 size: 13 residues. The germline V gene encodes CDR1 SEHNR and CDR2 FQNEAQ (reference sequence). The CDR3 sequence is CASSPPVGETQYF. The CDR3 bases are TGTGCCAGCAGCCCTCCGGTCGGGGAGACCCAGTACTTC.

There are many counts of this clonotype. J is TRBJ2-2 and V is TRBV5-1; 7 bases agree with TRBD1. There are 14 residues in the CDR3. Germline V gene sequence: CDR1 SGHRS, CDR2 YFSETQ. J lost 7 bases, V lost 2 bases, and 5 bases had no gene match. The CDR3 DNA follows: TGCGCCAGCAGCTTCCAACAGGGGATCGGGGAGCTGTTTTTT. This sequence encodes CASSFQQGIGELFF.

This chain connects TRBV11-2 to TRBJ1-4; D possibly corresponds to TRBD1 (6 bases). This CDR3 has 16 amino acids. The germline V and J ends were trimmed by 0 bases and 5 bases, with 13 bases remaining between them. Germline assignment: CDR1 SGHAT and CDR2 FQNNGV. This CDR3 is CASSLEGRTVNEKLFF. The CDR3 region has the DNA TGTGCCAGCAGCTTAGAGGGGAGGACAGTAAATGAAAAACTGTTTTTT. Combining the CDR3 with reference TRBV11-2 and TRBJ1-4 gives the whole variable domain EAGVAQSPRYKIIEKRQSVAFWCNPISGHATLYWYQQILGQGPKLLIQFQNNGVVDDSQLPKDRFSAERLKGVDSTLKIQPAKLEDSAVYLCASSLEGRTVNEKLFFGSGTQLSVL.

This clonotype was observed at least ten times. This chain joins TRBV7-2 and TRBJ2-3; the match to TRBD2 covers 11 bases. Trimming removed 4 bases from V and 4 bases from J; junction bases left unmatched: 4. CDR1 and CDR2 from the germline V gene are SGHTA and FQGNSA. The CDR3 length is 15 residues. The CDR3 spells CASSSISGGADTQYF. The DNA for the CDR3 is TGTGCCAGCAGCTCCATTAGCGGGGGGGCAGATACGCAGTATTTT.

The V gene is TRBV11-2, the J gene TRBJ1-5; the D gene is possibly TRBD1 (6 bases). This CDR3 spans 15 amino acids. V lost 4 bases, J lost 4 bases, and 14 bases lay in between. Germline V CDR1 and CDR2: SGHAT, FQNNGV. In DNA form, the CDR3 reads TGTGCCAGCAGCTGGGGGCTTCTGGAAAATCAGCCCCAGCATTTT. Its translation is CASSWGLLENQPQHF.

A single count supports this clonotype. This chain links TRBV19 with TRBJ2-6, with 7 bases that match TRBD1. V was pared by 5 bases and J by 4 bases, with 5 bases of the junction left unmatched. This CDR3 spans 15 amino acids. Germline CDR1 reads LNHDA; CDR2 reads SQIVND (reference sequence). CDR3 amino acids: CASSERGPGANVLTF. The DNA of the CDR3 is TGTGCCAGTAGTGAAAGGGGGCCGGGGGCCAACGTCCTGACTTTC.

The chain uses TRBV19 and TRBJ1-5; D is perhaps TRBD1 (6 bases). Trimming took off 3 bases at V and 7 bases at J, with 19 bases between the two ends. Germline CDR1 is LNHDA and CDR2 is SQIVND (reference sequence). The CDR3 contains 16 residues. In nucleotides, the CDR3 is TGTGCCAGTAGTATTGATACAGGGCGACAGGACCAGCCCCAGCATTTT. This translates into CASSIDTGRQDQPQHF.

This clonotype was counted a few times. The chain links TRBV4-2 to TRBJ2-7; 7 bases match TRBD2. The CDR3 is 15 amino acids. The V and J ends lost 0 bases and 6 bases, in that order; junction bases with no gene match: 8. Germline V gene sequence: CDR1 LGHNA, CDR2 YNFKEQ. The CDR3 loop reads CASSQDVARGFEQYF. CDR3 DNA sequence: TGTGCCAGCAGCCAAGATGTTGCGCGGGGGTTCGAGCAGTACTTC.

Concerning this clonotype: A much larger clone is a single base away; this may be a read error. The rearrangement joins TRBV6-1 to TRBJ2-7; 7 bases line up with TRBD1. With 5 bases clipped from V and 5 bases from J, the junction kept 12 bases outside the gene matches. Germline V CDR1 and CDR2: MNHNS, SASEGT. This CDR3 has 15 amino acids. The DNA of the CDR3 is TGTGCCAGCAGTAAAACTCTTAGGGGGCCAGACGAGCAGTACTTC. Amino acids: CASSKTLRGPDEQYF.

V and J are TRBV5-6 and TRBJ2-7; TRBD1 is a possible D gene (5 bases). Germline-derived CDR1 and CDR2 are SGHDT and YYEEEE. The CDR3 totals 13 residues. V was shortened by 2 bases and J by 7 bases, with 13 bases between the two germline ends. The CDR3 reads CASSFNRWREQYF. CDR3 DNA: TGTGCCAGCAGCTTTAACAGGTGGCGGGAGCAGTACTTC.

This clonotype appeared a few times. The chain employs TRBV7-3 and TRBJ2-1; perhaps TRBD2 as D (5 bases). This CDR3 is 15 amino acids long. Between the trimmed V and J ends, which lost 2 bases and 7 bases, there was a span of 15 bases. Looked up from germline, CDR1 is SGHTA and CDR2 is FQGTGA. CDR3 amino acids: CASSLSSGAGNEQFF. The CDR3 DNA reads as TGTGCCAGCAGCTTATCAAGCGGCGCAGGAAATGAGCAGTTCTTC.

The chain is built from TRBV19 and TRBJ2-1; 7 nucleotides match TRBD1. V was pared by 2 bases and J by 7 bases, with 8 bases of the junction left unmatched. There are 15 residues in the CDR3. Germline assignment: CDR1 LNHDA and CDR2 SQIVND (reference sequence). DNA of the CDR3: TGTGCCAGTAGTATAAGAAGGGACAGTCCGAATGAGCAGTTCTTC. This encodes CASSIRRDSPNEQFF.

In this sample, this clonotype turned up many times. The chain is built from TRBV28 and TRBJ1-5, with 11 bases fitting TRBD1. The CDR3 has 17 residues. The J segment lost 2 bases and the V segment lost 3 bases, leaving 6 bases of the junction unmatched. Per germline, CDR1 MDHEN and CDR2 SYDVKM. The CDR3, as DNA: TGTGCCAGCAGTTTTGGACAGGGGGCGATCGGCAATCAGCCCCAGCATTTT. It translates to CASSFGQGAIGNQPQHF.

Many counts were recorded for this clonotype. The CDR3 DNA reads as TGTGCCAGCAGTCAGGGGTTGAAGGGGACCCAGTACTTC. Amino acids: CASSQGLKGTQYF. The chain carries TRBV12-3 or TRBV12-4 and TRBJ2-5; maybe TRBD1 (6 bases). CDR3 length equals 13 residues. Deletions cut 5 bases from V and 7 bases from J, with 14 bases between.

With regard to this clonotype: This sequence may be a read error, since a much larger clone differs from it by one base. This sequence joins TRBV11-3 and TRBJ1-1; 7 nucleotides match TRBD1. V was clipped by 0 bases and J by 3 bases; unmatched bases: 13. CDR1 is SGHNT, CDR2 YENEEA, per germline. This CDR3 has 18 residues. CDR3: CASSLDRGTERQDTEAFF. For the CDR3, the DNA is TGTGCCAGCAGCTTAGATCGCGGGACAGAAAGGCAGGACACTGAAGCTTTCTTT.

The chain combines TRBV6-2 or TRBV6-3 with TRBJ2-7, with D perhaps being TRBD1 or TRBD2 (5 bases each). Germline values: CDR1 MNHEY, CDR2 SVGEGT. The CDR3 length is 13 residues. The germline V and J ends were trimmed by 4 bases and 6 bases, with 13 bases remaining between them. CDR3 sequence (DNA): TGTGCCAGCAGTTCCCTAGGGGAGTCCGAGCAGTACTTC. This translates into CASSSLGESEQYF.

This clonotype turned up a few times. The V and J genes are TRBV19 and TRBJ2-5; 10 bases align to TRBD1. The CDR3 has 16 amino acids. In germline, CDR1 is LNHDA, CDR2 SQIVND (reference sequence). V gave up 7 bases and J gave up 2 bases; unmatched junction bases: 10. DNA of the CDR3: TGTGCCAGTATAGGGACAGGGGATATATGTCAAGAGACCCAGTACTTC. Protein: CASIGTGDICQETQYF.